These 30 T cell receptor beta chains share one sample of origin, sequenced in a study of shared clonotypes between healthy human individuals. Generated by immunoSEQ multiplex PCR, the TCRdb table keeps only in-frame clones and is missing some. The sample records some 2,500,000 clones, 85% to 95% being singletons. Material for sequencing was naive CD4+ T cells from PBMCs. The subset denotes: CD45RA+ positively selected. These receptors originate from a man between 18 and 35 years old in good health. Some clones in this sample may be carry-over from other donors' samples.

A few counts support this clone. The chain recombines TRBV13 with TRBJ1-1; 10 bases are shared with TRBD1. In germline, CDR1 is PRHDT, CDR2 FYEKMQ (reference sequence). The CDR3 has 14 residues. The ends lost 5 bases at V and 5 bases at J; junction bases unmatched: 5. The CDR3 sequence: CASSAGQGWTEAFF. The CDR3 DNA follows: TGTGCCAGCAGCGCGGGACAGGGGTGGACTGAAGCTTTCTTT.

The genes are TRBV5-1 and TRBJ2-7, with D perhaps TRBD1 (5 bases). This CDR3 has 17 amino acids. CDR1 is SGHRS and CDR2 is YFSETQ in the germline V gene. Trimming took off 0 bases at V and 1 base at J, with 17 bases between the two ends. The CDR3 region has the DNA TGCGCCAGCAGCTTGGGCCCAAGTCGACAGAATTCCTACGAGCAGTACTTC. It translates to CASSLGPSRQNSYEQYF. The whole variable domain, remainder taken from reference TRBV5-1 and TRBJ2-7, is KAGVTQTPRYLIKTRGQQVTLSCSPISGHRSVSWYQQTPGQGLQFLFEYFSETQRNKGNFPGRFSGRQFSNSRSEMNVSTLELGDSALYLCASSLGPSRQNSYEQYFGPGTRLTVT.

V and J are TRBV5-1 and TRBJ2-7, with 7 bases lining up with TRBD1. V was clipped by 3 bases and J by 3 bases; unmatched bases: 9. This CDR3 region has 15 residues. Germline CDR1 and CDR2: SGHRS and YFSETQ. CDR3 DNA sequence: TGCGCCAGCAGCTCCCCGGGACAGCTACACTACGAGCAGTACTTC. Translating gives CASSSPGQLHYEQYF.

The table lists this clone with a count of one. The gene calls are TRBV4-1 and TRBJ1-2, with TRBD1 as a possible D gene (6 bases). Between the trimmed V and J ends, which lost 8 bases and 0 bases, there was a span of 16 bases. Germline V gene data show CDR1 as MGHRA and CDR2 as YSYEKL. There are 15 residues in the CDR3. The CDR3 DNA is TGCGCCAGCGTGCAGGGGACAACCACTAACTATGGCTACACCTTC. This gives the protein CASVQGTTTNYGYTF.

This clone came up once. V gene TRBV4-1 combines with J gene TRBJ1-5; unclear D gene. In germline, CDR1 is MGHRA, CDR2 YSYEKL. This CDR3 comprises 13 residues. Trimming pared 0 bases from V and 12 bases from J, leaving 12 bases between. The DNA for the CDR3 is TGCGCCAGCAGCCAAGAGGGTTCGGGGAACCAGCATTTT. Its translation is CASSQEGSGNQHF.

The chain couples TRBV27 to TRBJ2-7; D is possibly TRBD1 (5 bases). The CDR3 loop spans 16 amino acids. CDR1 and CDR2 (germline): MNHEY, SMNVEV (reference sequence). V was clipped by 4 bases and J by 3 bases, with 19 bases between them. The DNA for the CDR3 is TGTGCCAGCAGTTCGAATGTTGGCTTAGGGGTCTACGAGCAGTACTTC. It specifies CASSSNVGLGVYEQYF.

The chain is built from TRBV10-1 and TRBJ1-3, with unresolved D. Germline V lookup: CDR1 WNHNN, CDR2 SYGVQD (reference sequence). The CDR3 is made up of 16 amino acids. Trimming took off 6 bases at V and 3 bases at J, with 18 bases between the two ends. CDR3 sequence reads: CASRCYTGDFGNTIYF. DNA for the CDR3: TGCGCCAGCAGATGCTATACCGGGGATTTTGGAAACACCATATATTTT.

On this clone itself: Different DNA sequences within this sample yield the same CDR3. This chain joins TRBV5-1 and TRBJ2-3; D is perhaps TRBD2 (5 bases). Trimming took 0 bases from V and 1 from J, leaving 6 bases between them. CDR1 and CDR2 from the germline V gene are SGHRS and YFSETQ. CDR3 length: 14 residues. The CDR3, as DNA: TGCGCCAGCAGCTTGGACGGGGGCACAGATACGCAGTATTTT. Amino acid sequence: CASSLDGGTDTQYF.

The CDR3 spells CASSRIPTGRAEETQYF. The CDR3 coding sequence is TGCGCCAGCAGCCGTATCCCCACTGGTCGAGCGGAAGAGACCCAGTACTTC. The chain has TRBV4-3 and TRBJ2-5, with D possibly being TRBD2 (5 bases). Per germline, CDR1 LGHNA and CDR2 YSLEER. With 4 bases removed from V and 3 bases from J, the gap between germline ends came to 21 bases. The CDR3 extends over 17 amino acids.

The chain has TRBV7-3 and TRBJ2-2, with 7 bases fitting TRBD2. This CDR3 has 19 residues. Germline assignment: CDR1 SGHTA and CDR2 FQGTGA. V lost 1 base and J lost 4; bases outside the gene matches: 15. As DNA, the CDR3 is TGTGCCAGCAGCTTAAGGGCCGCGAGCGGGATAGGTAGCACCGGGGAGCTGTTTTTT. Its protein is CASSLRAASGIGSTGELFF. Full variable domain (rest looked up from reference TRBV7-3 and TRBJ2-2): GAGVSQTPSNKVTEKGKYVELRCDPISGHTALYWYRQSLGQGPEFLIYFQGTGAADDSGLPNDRFFAVRPEGSVSTLKIQRTERGDSAVYLCASSLRAASGIGSTGELFFGEGSRLTVL.

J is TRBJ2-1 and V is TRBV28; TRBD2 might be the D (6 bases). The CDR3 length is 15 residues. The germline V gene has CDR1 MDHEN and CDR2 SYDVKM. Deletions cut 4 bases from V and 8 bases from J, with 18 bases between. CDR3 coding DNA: TGTGCCAGCAGTTCGGAGGACGGGACTCGGGATGAGCAGTTCTTC. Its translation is CASSSEDGTRDEQFF. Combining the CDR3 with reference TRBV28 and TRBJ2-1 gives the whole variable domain DVKVTQSSRYLVKRTGEKVFLECVQDMDHENMFWYRQDPGLGLRLIYFSYDVKMKEKGDIPEGYSVSREKKERFSLILESASTNQTSMYLCASSSEDGTRDEQFFGPGTRLTVL.

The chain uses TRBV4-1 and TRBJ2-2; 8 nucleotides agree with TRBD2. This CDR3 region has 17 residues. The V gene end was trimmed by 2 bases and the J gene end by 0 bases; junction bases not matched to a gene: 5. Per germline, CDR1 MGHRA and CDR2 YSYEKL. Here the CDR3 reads CASSQLPGLANTGELFF. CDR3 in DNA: TGCGCCAGCAGCCAACTCCCGGGACTAGCGAACACCGGGGAGCTGTTTTTT.

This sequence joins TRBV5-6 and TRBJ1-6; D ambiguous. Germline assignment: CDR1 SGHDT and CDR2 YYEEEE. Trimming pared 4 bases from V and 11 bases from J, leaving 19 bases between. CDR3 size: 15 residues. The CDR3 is CASSLEGYPMTPLHF. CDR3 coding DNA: TGTGCCAGCAGCCTAGAGGGATACCCCATGACACCCCTCCACTTT.

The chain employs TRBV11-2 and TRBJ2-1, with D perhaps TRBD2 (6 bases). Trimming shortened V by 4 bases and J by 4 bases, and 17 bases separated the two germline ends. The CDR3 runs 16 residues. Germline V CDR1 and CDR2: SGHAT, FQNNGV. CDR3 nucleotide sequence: TGTGCCAGCAGCTCCACGGGGAGCAGCGGGTACAATGAGCAGTTCTTC. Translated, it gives CASSSTGSSGYNEQFF.

CDR3 bases: TGTGCCAGCAGCCAAAATAGCGGGAGGGCCCATGAGCAGTTCTTC. It encodes CASSQNSGRAHEQFF. The rearrangement uses TRBV28 and TRBJ2-1, with 11 bases identical to TRBD2. CDR3 size: 15 residues. J lost 8 bases, V lost 6 bases, and 9 bases had no gene match. The germline V gene encodes CDR1 MDHEN and CDR2 SYDVKM. The complete variable domain, with remaining parts taken from reference TRBV28 and TRBJ2-1, reads DVKVTQSSRYLVKRTGEKVFLECVQDMDHENMFWYRQDPGLGLRLIYFSYDVKMKEKGDIPEGYSVSREKKERFSLILESASTNQTSMYLCASSQNSGRAHEQFFGPGTRLTVL.

CDR3 residues: CASSWTSGRARYNEQFF. The CDR3 DNA reads TGTGCCAGCAGTTGGACTAGCGGGAGGGCCCGTTACAATGAGCAGTTCTTC. The chain has TRBV28 and TRBJ2-1; 15 positions agree with TRBD2. This CDR3 has 17 amino acids. The germline V gene has CDR1 MDHEN and CDR2 SYDVKM. Germline trimming cut 4 bases from V and 4 bases from J; bases unmatched to any gene: 5.

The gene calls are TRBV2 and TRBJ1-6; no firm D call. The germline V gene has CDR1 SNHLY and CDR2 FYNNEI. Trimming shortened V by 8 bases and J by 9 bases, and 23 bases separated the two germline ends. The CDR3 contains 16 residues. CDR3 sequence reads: CASGRQSSPLGSPLHF. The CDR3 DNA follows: TGTGCCAGCGGGAGGCAGAGTAGTCCCCTGGGTTCACCCCTCCACTTT.

CDR3 bases: TGTGCCAGCAGCATAGCGGGAGGGTCCTACAATGAGCAGTTCTTC. Protein product: CASSIAGGSYNEQFF. V and J are TRBV7-3 and TRBJ2-1; TRBD2 aligns across 11 bases. The germline gives CDR1 SGHTA, CDR2 FQGTGA. After removal of 5 bases from V and 1 base from J, the junction contained 1 base not matched to a gene. The CDR3 extends over 15 amino acids. Full variable domain (remainder filled in from reference TRBV7-3 and TRBJ2-1): GAGVSQTPSNKVTEKGKYVELRCDPISGHTALYWYRQSLGQGPEFLIYFQGTGAADDSGLPNDRFFAVRPEGSVSTLKIQRTERGDSAVYLCASSIAGGSYNEQFFGPGTRLTVL.

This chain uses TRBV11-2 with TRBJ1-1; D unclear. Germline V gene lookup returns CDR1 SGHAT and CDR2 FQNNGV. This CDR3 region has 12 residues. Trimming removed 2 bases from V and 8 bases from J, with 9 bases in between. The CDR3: CASSLSTPEAFF. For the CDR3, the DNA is TGTGCCAGCAGCTTAAGTACACCAGAAGCTTTCTTT.

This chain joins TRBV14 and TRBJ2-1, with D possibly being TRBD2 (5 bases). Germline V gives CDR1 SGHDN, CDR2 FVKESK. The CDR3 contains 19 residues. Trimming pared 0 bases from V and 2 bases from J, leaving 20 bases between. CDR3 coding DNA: TGTGCCAGCAGCCAAGATCCGAGGAGGAGAGGGTATGCCTACAATGAGCAGTTCTTC. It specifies CASSQDPRRRGYAYNEQFF.

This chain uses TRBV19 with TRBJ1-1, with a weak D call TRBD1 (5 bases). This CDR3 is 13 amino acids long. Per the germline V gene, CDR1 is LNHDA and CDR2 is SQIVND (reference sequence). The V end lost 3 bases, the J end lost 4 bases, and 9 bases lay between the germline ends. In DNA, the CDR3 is TGTGCCAGTAGTATGGGGAGGGGCACTGAAGCTTTCTTT. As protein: CASSMGRGTEAFF. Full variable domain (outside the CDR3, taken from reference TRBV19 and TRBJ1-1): DGGITQSPKYLFRKEGQNVTLSCEQNLNHDAMYWYRQDPGQGLRLIYYSQIVNDFQKGDIAEGYSVSREKKESFPLTVTSAQKNPTAFYLCASSMGRGTEAFFGQGTRLTVV.

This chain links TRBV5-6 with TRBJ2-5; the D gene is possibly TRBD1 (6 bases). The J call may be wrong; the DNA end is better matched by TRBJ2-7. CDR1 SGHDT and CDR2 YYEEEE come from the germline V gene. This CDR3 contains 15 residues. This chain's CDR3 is CASKERDTYSYEQYF. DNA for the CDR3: TGTGCCAGCAAGGAACGGGACACCTACTCCTACGAGCAGTACTTC.

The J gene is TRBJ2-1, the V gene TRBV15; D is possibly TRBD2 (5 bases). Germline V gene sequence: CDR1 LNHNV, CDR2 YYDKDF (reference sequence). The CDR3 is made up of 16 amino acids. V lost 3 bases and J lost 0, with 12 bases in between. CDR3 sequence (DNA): TGTGCCACCAGCAGCGGTCTAGCTCCCTCCTACAATGAGCAGTTCTTC. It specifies CATSSGLAPSYNEQFF.

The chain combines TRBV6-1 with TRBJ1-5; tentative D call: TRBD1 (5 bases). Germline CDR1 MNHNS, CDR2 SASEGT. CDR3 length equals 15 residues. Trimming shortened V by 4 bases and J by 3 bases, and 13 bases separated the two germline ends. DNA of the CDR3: TGTGCCAGCAGTGTGGGGGACCGACACAATCAGCCCCAGCATTTT. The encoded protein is CASSVGDRHNQPQHF.

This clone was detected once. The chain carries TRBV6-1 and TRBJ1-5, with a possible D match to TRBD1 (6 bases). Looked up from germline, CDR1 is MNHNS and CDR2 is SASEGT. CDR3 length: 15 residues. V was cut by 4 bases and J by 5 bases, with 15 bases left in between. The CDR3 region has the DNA TGTGCCAGCAGTGTTAACCGGGCAGGGGATCAGCCCCAGCATTTT. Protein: CASSVNRAGDQPQHF.

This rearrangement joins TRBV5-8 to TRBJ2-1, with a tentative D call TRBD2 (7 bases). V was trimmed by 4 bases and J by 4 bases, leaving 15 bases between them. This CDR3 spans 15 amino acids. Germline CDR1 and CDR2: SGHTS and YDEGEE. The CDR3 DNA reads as TGTGCCAGCAGCGGGGGGGCGGGAAGGTACAATGAGCAGTTCTTC. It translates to CASSGGAGRYNEQFF.

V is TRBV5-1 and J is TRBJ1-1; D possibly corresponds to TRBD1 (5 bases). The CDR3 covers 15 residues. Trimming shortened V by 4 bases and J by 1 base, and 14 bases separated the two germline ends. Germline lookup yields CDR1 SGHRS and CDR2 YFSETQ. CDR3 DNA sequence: TGCGCCAGCAGCCCGGCAGGGTTGGCGAACACTGAAGCTTTCTTT. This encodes CASSPAGLANTEAFF.

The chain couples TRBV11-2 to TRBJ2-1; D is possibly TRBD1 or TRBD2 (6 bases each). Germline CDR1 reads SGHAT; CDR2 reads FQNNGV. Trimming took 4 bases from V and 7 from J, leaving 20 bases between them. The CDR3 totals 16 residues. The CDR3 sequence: CASSSLGAGHGNEQFF. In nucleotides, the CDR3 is TGTGCCAGCAGCTCCCTCGGGGCGGGACACGGGAATGAGCAGTTCTTC. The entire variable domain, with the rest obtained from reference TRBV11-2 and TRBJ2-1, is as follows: EAGVAQSPRYKIIEKRQSVAFWCNPISGHATLYWYQQILGQGPKLLIQFQNNGVVDDSQLPKDRFSAERLKGVDSTLKIQPAKLEDSAVYLCASSSLGAGHGNEQFFGPGTRLTVL.

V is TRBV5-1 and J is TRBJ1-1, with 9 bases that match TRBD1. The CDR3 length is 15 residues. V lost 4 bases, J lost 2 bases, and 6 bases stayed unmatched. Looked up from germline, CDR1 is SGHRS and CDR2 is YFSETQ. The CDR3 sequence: CASSARTGENTEAFF. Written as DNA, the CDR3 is TGCGCCAGCAGCGCCCGGACAGGGGAAAACACTGAAGCTTTCTTT.

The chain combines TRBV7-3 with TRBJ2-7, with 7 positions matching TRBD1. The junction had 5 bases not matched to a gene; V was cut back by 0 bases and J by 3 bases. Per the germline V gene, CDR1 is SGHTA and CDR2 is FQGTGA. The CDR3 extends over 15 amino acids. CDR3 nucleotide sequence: TGTGCCAGCAGCTTAACCCCGGGACAGAACTACGAGCAGTACTTC. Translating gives CASSLTPGQNYEQYF.